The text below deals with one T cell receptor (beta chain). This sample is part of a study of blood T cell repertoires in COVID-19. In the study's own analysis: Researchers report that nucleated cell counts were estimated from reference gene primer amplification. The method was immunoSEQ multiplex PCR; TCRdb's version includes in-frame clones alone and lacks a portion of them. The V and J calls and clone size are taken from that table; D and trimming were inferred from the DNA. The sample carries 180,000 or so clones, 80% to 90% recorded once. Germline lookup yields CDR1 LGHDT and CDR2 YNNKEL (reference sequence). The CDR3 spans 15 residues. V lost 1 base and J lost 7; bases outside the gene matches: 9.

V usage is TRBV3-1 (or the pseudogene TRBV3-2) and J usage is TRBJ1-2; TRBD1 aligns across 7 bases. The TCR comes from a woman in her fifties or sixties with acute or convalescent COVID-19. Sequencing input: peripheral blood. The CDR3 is CASSQVTGAVFGYTF. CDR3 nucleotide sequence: TGTGCCAGCAGCCAAGTCACAGGGGCAGTATTTGGCTACACCTTC.